This T cell receptor beta chain originates from a study of CD8+ T cells in alopecia areata. As for the study in general: Tofacitinib administration to treated patients was oral, at 5 to 10 mg twice daily. For 6 to 18 months, tofacitinib was taken, and 6 months off drug followed.

CDR1 is SGHDT, CDR2 YYEEEE, per germline. Trimming took off 0 bases at V and 4 bases at J, with 2 bases between the two ends. CDR3 size: 11 residues. Extraction of RNA preceded its reverse transcription into cDNA, which served as the sequencing template. Profiling relied on immunoSEQ multiplex PCR, and the TCRdb table lists in-frame clones only, not all of them. The repertoire has approximately 140,000 clones, over 45% of them found once; the top ten carry around 6.8%. Alopecia areata patients had lesional scalp punch biopsies and peripheral blood taken from them. Findings and limits, study-wide: Elevated clonality characterized lesional scalp relative to normal scalp, particularly in alopecia totalis/universalis.

Turning to this clone: Antigen unknown. The same CDR3 arises from other DNA sequences in this sample as well.

The chain employs TRBV5-6 and TRBJ2-7; D call uncertain. This TCR came from a human donor with alopecia areata. What was sequenced was CD4+ T cells sorted from blood. This chain's CDR3 is CASSLGYEQYF. CDR3 coding DNA: TGTGCCAGCAGCTTGGGTTACGAGCAGTACTTC.